A single sample gave rise to the 14 T cell receptor beta chains below, sequenced in a study of relationships among human T cell subsets. Semiquantitative ARM-PCR amplified T cell receptor alpha and beta CDR3 regions from mRNA. Tagged nested gene-specific primers were used first, then communal superprimers amplified exponentially. TCRdb re-called the multiplex PCR reads through MiXCR, storing one row per CDR3 protein. Among around 2,500 distinct CDR3 sequences, around 40% were seen once, and the ten largest hold around 50%. The sample consisted of activated T cells sorted from blood. This sample's subset: CD45RA-RO-CD69+ activated T cells. Receptors originate from a man aged 40-50 years in good health.

This clonotype is a singleton in its sample. The J gene is TRBJ2-1, the V gene TRBV20-1, with D perhaps matching TRBD2 (5 bases). V lost 0 bases to trimming and J lost 3 bases, with 9 bases between them. The CDR3 covers 14 residues. Looked up from germline, CDR1 is DFQATT and CDR2 is SNEGSKA (reference sequence). The CDR3 sequence is CSARDHRDYNEQFF. Here the CDR3 DNA reads TGCAGTGCTAGAGATCACCGGGACTACAATGAGCAGTTCTTC.

The rearrangement uses TRBV2 and TRBJ2-7, with D perhaps matching TRBD1 (5 bases). Per the germline V gene, CDR1 is SNHLY and CDR2 is FYNNEI. The V gene lost 8 bases and the J gene lost 2 bases, with 13 bases spanning the gap. CDR3 length: 13 residues. CDR3 sequence: CASLGADTYEQYF. CDR3 nucleotides: TGTGCCAGCCTAGGGGCAGATACCTACGAGCAGTACTTC.

By share, this clonotype ranks as large (0.1 to 1%). The rearrangement links TRBV13 to TRBJ2-3; perhaps D is TRBD1 or TRBD2 (7 bases each). CDR3 length equals 15 residues. V was cut by 4 bases and J by 6 bases, with 17 bases left in between. From germline, CDR1 is PRHDT and CDR2 FYEKMQ (reference sequence). CDR3 coding DNA: TGTGCCAGCAGCTCCAGGGGGGGCCGGGTGGATACGCAGTATTTT. As protein: CASSSRGGRVDTQYF.

J is TRBJ2-7 and V is TRBV29-1; 7 bases map to TRBD2. The CDR3 sequence is 11 residues long. Looked up from germline, CDR1 is SQVTM and CDR2 is ANQGSEA. Trimming at V came to 6 bases and at J to 9 bases, leaving 8 bases not matched to a gene. CDR3 coding DNA: TGCAGCGTAGGACTAGGTGGGGTGCAGTACTTC. It yields the protein CSVGLGGVQYF.

This chain connects TRBV12-3 or TRBV12-4 to TRBJ1-1, with TRBD1 as a possible D gene (5 bases). Trimming took 3 bases from V and 11 from J, leaving 16 bases between them. This CDR3 has 13 amino acids. This chain's CDR3 is CASSLSLSGDAFF. In DNA, the CDR3 is TGTGCCAGCAGTTTGTCCCTGTCCGGGGACGCTTTCTTT.

J is TRBJ2-3 and V is TRBV5-1; possible D gene TRBD1, 5 bases. Trimming took off 5 bases at V and 1 base at J, with 8 bases between the two ends. CDR1 SGHRS and CDR2 YFSETQ come from the germline V gene. This CDR3 is built from 13 residues. As DNA, the CDR3 is TGCGCCAGCAGTTCGACAGGCACAGATACGCAGTATTTT. This translates into CASSSTGTDTQYF. Variable domain in full (rest from reference TRBV5-1 and TRBJ2-3): KAGVTQTPRYLIKTRGQQVTLSCSPISGHRSVSWYQQTPGQGLQFLFEYFSETQRNKGNFPGRFSGRQFSNSRSEMNVSTLELGDSALYLCASSSTGTDTQYFGPGTRLTVL.

Only a few counts were recorded for this clonotype. J is TRBJ2-3 and V is TRBV20-1, with D uncertain. The germline CDR1 and CDR2 sequences are DFQATT and SNEGSKA (reference sequence). V lost 1 base and J lost 5, with 16 bases in between. The CDR3 consists of 15 residues. The CDR3 DNA reads as TGCAGTGCTAGAGGGGTCGGTATTTCGCTAGATACGCAGTATTTT. This sequence encodes CSARGVGISLDTQYF.

This clonotype was observed a single time. The genes are TRBV6-4 and TRBJ2-3; TRBD2 matches at 9 bases. V lost 9 bases and J lost 1; bases outside the gene matches: 5. This CDR3 contains 14 residues. Germline V gene sequence: CDR1 MRHNA, CDR2 SNTAGT. CDR3 DNA sequence: TGTGCCAGTAGCCAGCGGGGGGGCACAGATACGCAGTATTTT. Translating gives CASSQRGGTDTQYF.

In this sample, this clonotype turned up a few times. The V gene is TRBV20-1, the J gene TRBJ2-1; D is undetermined. There are 12 residues in the CDR3. In germline, CDR1 is DFQATT, CDR2 SNEGSKA (reference sequence). Between the trimmed V and J ends, which lost 5 bases and 2 bases, there was a span of 7 bases. CDR3: CSASPTYNEQFF. CDR3 sequence (DNA): TGCAGTGCTTCCCCGACCTACAATGAGCAGTTCTTC.

This clonotype qualifies as large. The genes are TRBV4-1 and TRBJ2-1; D possibly corresponds to TRBD2 (5 bases). The CDR3 runs 15 residues. The V end was cut by 0 bases, the J end by 10 bases, with 16 bases between. Germline CDR1 reads MGHRA; CDR2 reads YSYEKL. The CDR3 here is CASSQDLTAVGEQFF. The CDR3, as DNA: TGCGCCAGCAGCCAAGATTTAACAGCGGTTGGGGAGCAGTTCTTC.

This chain links TRBV10-3 with TRBJ2-7, with a tentative D call TRBD2 (7 bases). Trimming cost V 4 bases and J 0 bases, with 13 bases left between them. The germline gives CDR1 ENHRY, CDR2 SYGVKD. The CDR3 length is 15 residues. CDR3 DNA: TGTGCCATCAGTGGGGGGGGCGCGAGCTCCTACGAGCAGTACTTC. It specifies CAISGGGASSYEQYF.

The chain carries TRBV11-2 and TRBJ2-5; no firm D call. Germline loops: CDR1 SGHAT, CDR2 FQNNGV. The CDR3 totals 14 residues. V gave up 5 bases and J gave up 4 bases, with 14 bases separating them. This CDR3 reads CASSPFDARETQYF. CDR3 nucleotides: TGTGCCAGCAGCCCATTCGACGCTCGAGAGACCCAGTACTTC.

This clonotype was seen a handful of times. This chain connects TRBV5-1 to TRBJ2-5; 7 bases fit TRBD1. CDR1 is SGHRS, CDR2 YFSETQ, per germline. Unmatched junction bases numbered 10, after V lost 0 bases and J lost 5 bases. The CDR3 totals 16 residues. CDR3 sequence reads: CASSLDDFGQDETQYF. CDR3 DNA sequence: TGCGCCAGCAGCTTGGACGACTTTGGACAGGACGAGACCCAGTACTTC.

The gene calls are TRBV5-1 and TRBJ2-7; 7 positions agree with TRBD1. The CDR3 runs 13 residues. The J segment lost 0 bases and the V segment lost 3 bases, leaving 0 bases of the junction unmatched. Germline V gene sequence: CDR1 SGHRS, CDR2 YFSETQ. As DNA, the CDR3 is TGCGCCAGCAGCTGGGACAGCTCCTACGAGCAGTACTTC. It specifies CASSWDSSYEQYF.